This TCR beta chain was retrieved from a study of cytomegalovirus exposure and HLA in healthy donors. The PCR used 60 Vbeta and 13 Jbeta primers. Sequenced by immunoSEQ multiplex PCR; TCRdb stores in-frame clones only, minus some. The sample holds tens of thousands of clones, around 69% seen once. CDR1 and CDR2 from the germline V gene are LNHDA and SQIVND (reference sequence). V lost 6 bases and J 7 bases, leaving 16 bases between the germline ends. The CDR3 runs 14 residues. This receptor was identified in a man aged 30-40 years in good health and CMV-seronegative. The chain is built from TRBV19 and TRBJ1-5, with D hard to call. Sequenced: PBMCs. CDR3 DNA: TGTGCCAGTAGCCCAATTCCCCTAGGCCAGCCCCAGCATTTT. This translates into CASSPIPLGQPQHF.